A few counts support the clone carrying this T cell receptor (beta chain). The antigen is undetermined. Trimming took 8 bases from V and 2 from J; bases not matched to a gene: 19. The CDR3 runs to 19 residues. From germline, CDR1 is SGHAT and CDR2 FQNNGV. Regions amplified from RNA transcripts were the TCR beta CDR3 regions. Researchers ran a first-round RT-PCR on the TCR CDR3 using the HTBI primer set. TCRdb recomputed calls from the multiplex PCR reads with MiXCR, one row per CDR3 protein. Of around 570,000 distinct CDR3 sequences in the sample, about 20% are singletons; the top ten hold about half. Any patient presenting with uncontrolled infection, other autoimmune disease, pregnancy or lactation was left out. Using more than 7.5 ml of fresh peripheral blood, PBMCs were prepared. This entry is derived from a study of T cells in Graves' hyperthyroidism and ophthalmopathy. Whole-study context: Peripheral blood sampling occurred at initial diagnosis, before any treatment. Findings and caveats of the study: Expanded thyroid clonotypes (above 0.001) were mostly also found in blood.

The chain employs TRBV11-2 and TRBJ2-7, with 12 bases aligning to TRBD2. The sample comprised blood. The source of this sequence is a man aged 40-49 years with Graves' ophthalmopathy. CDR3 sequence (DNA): TGTGCCAGCGGATACCCCCCTACCGGGACTAGCGGGCGGCCCTACGAGCAGTACTTC. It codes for CASGYPPTGTSGRPYEQYF.